These 28 T cell receptor beta chains came from one sample sequenced in a study of blood T cell repertoires in COVID-19. The assay was immunoSEQ multiplex PCR, and TCRdb's table has in-frame clones only and misses some. The table has hundreds of thousands of clones, approximately 91% seen once; the top ten hold under 15%. Material: peripheral blood. These TCRs come from an older woman with acute or convalescent COVID-19.

The chain couples TRBV2 to TRBJ2-1; 7 bases align to TRBD1. Looked up from germline, CDR1 is SNHLY and CDR2 is FYNNEI. The junction had 7 bases not matched to a gene; V was cut back by 8 bases and J by 9 bases. The CDR3 loop spans 12 amino acids. The CDR3 loop is CASGQGVGEQFF. The CDR3 DNA follows: TGTGCCAGCGGGCAGGGGGTCGGTGAGCAGTTCTTC.

The chain has TRBV5-6 and TRBJ1-4; 7 bases are a match to TRBD1. The CDR3 spans 15 residues. Germline values: CDR1 SGHDT, CDR2 YYEEEE. V lost 4 bases to trimming and J lost 4 bases; unmatched junction nucleotides: 7. CDR3 protein: CASSRDRSYNEKLFF. CDR3 in DNA: TGTGCCAGCAGCAGGGACAGAAGCTATAATGAAAAACTGTTTTTT.

The rearrangement links TRBV21-1 to TRBJ1-5. TRBV21-1 is noted as a pseudogene. The CDR3 is 21 amino acids. The CDR3 DNA reads as TGTGCCAGCAGCAAGGAATCCCGCTTGCCTCCGGGTCTCCGTGGCAATCAGCCCCAGCATTTT. Translation: CASSKESRLPPGLRGNQPQHF.

This rearrangement joins TRBV5-6 to TRBJ2-2, with 8 bases aligning to TRBD1. Trimming took 4 bases from V and 4 from J; bases not matched to a gene: 6. From germline, CDR1 is SGHDT and CDR2 YYEEEE. The length of the CDR3 is 15 residues. CDR3 nucleotides: TGTGCCAGCAGCCCAGGACAGGGCTCCACCGGGGAGCTGTTTTTT. Amino acids: CASSPGQGSTGELFF.

The chain carries TRBV9 and TRBJ1-4; possible D gene TRBD1, 5 bases. Germline CDR1 is SGDLS and CDR2 is YYNGEE. The ends were cut back, 0 bases at V and 4 bases at J, with 10 bases in the middle. This CDR3 spans 15 amino acids. CDR3 sequence: CASSVGATDNEKLFF. The CDR3 DNA follows: TGTGCCAGCAGCGTAGGCGCGACAGATAATGAAAAACTGTTTTTT. The full variable domain, in which reference TRBV9 and TRBJ1-4 provide the parts outside the CDR3, is DSGVTQTPKHLITATGQRVTLRCSPRSGDLSVYWYQQSLDQGLQFLIQYYNGEERAKGNILERFSAQQFPDLHSELNLSSLELGDSALYFCASSVGATDNEKLFFGSGTQLSVL.

The chain joins TRBV4-2 to TRBJ1-1; 9 nucleotides agree with TRBD1. This CDR3 is 13 amino acids long. Germline-derived CDR1 and CDR2 are LGHNA and YNFKEQ. The trim removed 1 base at V and 6 bases at J, leaving 0 bases unmatched. The DNA of the CDR3 is TGTGCCAGCAGCCAAGGGGACAGGGCTGAAGCTTTCTTT. Protein product: CASSQGDRAEAFF.

V gene TRBV7-3 combines with J gene TRBJ2-1, with 7 bases fitting TRBD2. CDR1 and CDR2 (germline): SGHTA, FQGTGA. V lost 3 bases, J lost 4 bases, and 9 bases stayed unmatched. The CDR3 runs 16 residues. The CDR3 sequence is CASSFIGGGEYNEQFF. As DNA, the CDR3 is TGTGCCAGCAGCTTCATCGGCGGGGGAGAATACAATGAGCAGTTCTTC.

The V and J genes are TRBV7-2 and TRBJ2-7; tentatively, D is TRBD2 (6 bases). V shed 6 bases and J shed 13 bases, with 25 bases lying between them. Germline-derived CDR1 and CDR2 are SGHTA and FQGNSA. The CDR3 extends over 14 amino acids. The CDR3: CASRRIGGAAFLYF. CDR3 DNA: TGTGCCAGCAGACGAATCGGGGGAGCGGCTTTTCTCTACTTC.

This clone turned up a few times. The V gene is TRBV28, the J gene TRBJ1-5; a weak D match, TRBD1 (6 bases). The germline V gene has CDR1 MDHEN and CDR2 SYDVKM. Trimming took 4 bases from V and 9 from J, leaving 19 bases between them. The CDR3 is 15 amino acids. The CDR3 loop is CASSSRTAPGLPQHF. The CDR3 DNA sequence: TGTGCCAGCAGTTCGAGGACAGCCCCAGGACTGCCCCAGCATTTT.

This chain uses TRBV9 with TRBJ1-1; D uncertain. This CDR3 contains 14 residues. Trimming removed 6 bases at V and 1 base at J, with 13 bases between. CDR1 and CDR2 from the germline V gene are SGDLS and YYNGEE. CDR3 nucleotide sequence: TGTGCCAGCACGAGAACCCGCGGGAACACTGAAGCTTTCTTT. It is translated as CASTRTRGNTEAFF. Supplemented by reference TRBV9 and TRBJ1-1, the full variable domain reads DSGVTQTPKHLITATGQRVTLRCSPRSGDLSVYWYQQSLDQGLQFLIQYYNGEERAKGNILERFSAQQFPDLHSELNLSSLELGDSALYFCASTRTRGNTEAFFGQGTRLTVV.

The V gene is TRBV5-1, the J gene TRBJ2-1; 9 bases align to TRBD2. CDR1 and CDR2 from the germline V gene are SGHRS and YFSETQ. The CDR3 extends over 17 amino acids. Trimming at V came to 0 bases and at J to 4 bases, leaving 8 bases not matched to a gene. CDR3 coding DNA: TGCGCCAGCAGCTTGGTGGGCGGGGGGGCACCATACAATGAGCAGTTCTTC. It codes for CASSLVGGGAPYNEQFF. The variable domain in full, with the rest retrieved from reference TRBV5-1 and TRBJ2-1, is KAGVTQTPRYLIKTRGQQVTLSCSPISGHRSVSWYQQTPGQGLQFLFEYFSETQRNKGNFPGRFSGRQFSNSRSEMNVSTLELGDSALYLCASSLVGGGAPYNEQFFGPGTRLTVL.

This clone was seen a few times. The chain recombines TRBV28 with TRBJ1-2; D remains ambiguous. CDR1 and CDR2 from the germline V gene are MDHEN and SYDVKM. This CDR3 has 15 amino acids. The V and J ends lost 6 bases and 0 bases respectively, with 14 bases between them. CDR3 sequence: CASSHAAGTNYGYTF. The CDR3 DNA reads as TGTGCCAGCAGCCACGCCGCCGGGACTAACTATGGCTACACCTTC.

The chain recombines TRBV18 with TRBJ2-1; 8 bases fit TRBD2. The CDR3 is made up of 14 amino acids. With 6 bases clipped from V and 8 bases from J, the junction kept 9 bases outside the gene matches. The V gene's germline CDR1 is KGHSH and CDR2 LQKENI. CDR3: CASSRGGGSYEQFF. CDR3 DNA sequence: TGTGCCAGCTCCCGGGGGGGCGGATCTTATGAGCAGTTCTTC.

The J gene is TRBJ2-3, the V gene TRBV18; 7 positions agree with TRBD2. Per germline, CDR1 KGHSH and CDR2 LQKENI. The CDR3 contains 18 residues. Losses at the gene ends were 1 base for V and 0 bases for J; bases not matched to a gene: 10. The CDR3 nucleotides read TGTGCCAGCTCACCACGGTCTAGCGGACGTACTAGCACAGATACGCAGTATTTT. It codes for CASSPRSSGRTSTDTQYF.

The rearrangement joins TRBV30 to TRBJ1-5; the match to TRBD1 covers 9 bases. J was trimmed by 3 bases and V by 3 bases; bases with no gene match: 6. Germline-derived CDR1 and CDR2 are GTSNPN and SVGIG (reference sequence). CDR3 length: 15 amino acids. CDR3 nucleotides: TGTGCCTGGAGCCCTAGACAGGGGGTCAATCAGCCCCAGCATTTT. It translates to CAWSPRQGVNQPQHF.

The chain links TRBV9 to TRBJ2-3; tentatively, D is TRBD2 (5 bases). The length of the CDR3 is 14 residues. The germline CDR1 and CDR2 sequences are SGDLS and YYNGEE. Trimming removed 3 bases from V and 4 bases from J, with 12 bases in between. The CDR3 DNA sequence: TGTGCCAGCAGCGCACTAGGGAGTGCAGATACGCAGTATTTT. Translation: CASSALGSADTQYF.

V usage is TRBV19 and J usage is TRBJ1-5, with 8 bases matching TRBD1. Germline CDR1 and CDR2: LNHDA and SQIVND (reference sequence). The CDR3 totals 16 residues. V shed 4 bases, J shed 1 base, and the junction held 6 bases outside the gene matches. DNA for the CDR3: TGTGCCAGTAGTAACAACAGGGGGGCAAGCAATCAGCCCCAGCATTTT. Its translation: CASSNNRGASNQPQHF.

This clone was seen once. The J gene is TRBJ2-6, the V gene TRBV27; D possibly corresponds to TRBD1 (6 bases). The germline V gene encodes CDR1 MNHEY and CDR2 SMNVEV (reference sequence). This CDR3 contains 19 residues. V was shortened by 3 bases and J by 0 bases, with 18 bases between the two germline ends. The CDR3 DNA is TGTGCCAGCAGTTTTACCCTGGGGGCAGCTTACTCTGGGGCCAACGTCCTGACTTTC. Translating it yields CASSFTLGAAYSGANVLTF.

The chain joins TRBV10-3 to TRBJ2-7, with 9 bases identical to TRBD1. V trimming: 10 bases; J trimming: 4 bases; junction bases outside the gene matches: 11. Germline loops: CDR1 ENHRY, CDR2 SYGVKD. The CDR3 extends over 14 amino acids. The CDR3 loop reads CATSPTGGWYEQYF. For the CDR3, the DNA is TGTGCCACGTCACCAACAGGGGGCTGGTACGAGCAGTACTTC.

The chain recombines TRBV19 with TRBJ1-2; perhaps TRBD1 as D (6 bases). V lost 3 bases, J lost 4 bases, and 21 bases lay in between. This CDR3 is 17 amino acids long. Germline V lookup: CDR1 LNHDA, CDR2 SQIVND (reference sequence). The CDR3 DNA reads TGTGCCAGTAGTATCGGTGAACGAGGGGGACGAGGCTATGGCTACACCTTC. It encodes CASSIGERGGRGYGYTF. Using reference TRBV19 and TRBJ1-2 for the parts outside the CDR3, the full variable domain is DGGITQSPKYLFRKEGQNVTLSCEQNLNHDAMYWYRQDPGQGLRLIYYSQIVNDFQKGDIAEGYSVSREKKESFPLTVTSAQKNPTAFYLCASSIGERGGRGYGYTFGSGTRLTVV.

J is TRBJ2-1 and V is TRBV14, with a tentative D call TRBD2 (6 bases). V was shortened by 0 bases and J by 4 bases, with 13 bases between the two germline ends. This CDR3 contains 16 residues. Germline V lookup: CDR1 SGHDN, CDR2 FVKESK. The CDR3: CASSQDVGGSYNEQFF. CDR3 nucleotides: TGTGCCAGCAGCCAAGATGTCGGGGGTTCTTACAATGAGCAGTTCTTC.

This clone was seen more than once but under ten times. V and J are TRBV24-1 and TRBJ1-5; perhaps TRBD1 as D (6 bases). Deletions cut 4 bases from V and 1 base from J, with 13 bases between. The CDR3 runs 16 residues. In germline, CDR1 is KGHDR, CDR2 SFDVKD. The CDR3 reads CATSDPGQGSNQPQHF. CDR3 nucleotide sequence: TGTGCCACCAGTGACCCGGGCCAGGGGAGCAATCAGCCCCAGCATTTT.

J is TRBJ2-5 and V is TRBV30; D is unresolved. The V end lost 4 bases, the J end lost 3 bases, and 12 bases lay between the germline ends. CDR3 length equals 13 residues. The germline CDR1 and CDR2 sequences are GTSNPN and SVGIG (reference sequence). This chain's CDR3 is CAWNTVGEETQYF. The CDR3 region has the DNA TGTGCCTGGAATACGGTAGGAGAAGAGACCCAGTACTTC.

Here the CDR3 reads CASSYRGSSYNEQFF. The CDR3 DNA is TGTGCCAGCAGCTACAGGGGTAGCTCCTACAATGAGCAGTTCTTC. The chain uses TRBV11-2 and TRBJ2-1; the match to TRBD1 covers 7 bases. This CDR3 is built from 15 residues. Germline loops: CDR1 SGHAT, CDR2 FQNNGV. The V gene end was trimmed by 4 bases and the J gene end by 0 bases; junction bases not matched to a gene: 3. The variable domain in full, completed from reference TRBV11-2 and TRBJ2-1, reads EAGVAQSPRYKIIEKRQSVAFWCNPISGHATLYWYQQILGQGPKLLIQFQNNGVVDDSQLPKDRFSAERLKGVDSTLKIQPAKLEDSAVYLCASSYRGSSYNEQFFGPGTRLTVL.

The gene calls are TRBV4-3 and TRBJ1-5; 7 bases map to TRBD1. Germline CDR1 is LGHNA and CDR2 is YSLEER. J lost 5 bases, V lost 1 base, and 2 bases had no gene match. This CDR3 spans 14 amino acids. The DNA for the CDR3 is TGCGCCAGCAGCCAAGCCCAGGGGGATCAGCCCCAGCATTTT. Protein: CASSQAQGDQPQHF.

This sequence joins TRBV7-3 and TRBJ2-2; D is possibly TRBD1 (6 bases). Germline values: CDR1 SGHTA, CDR2 FQGTGA. CDR3 size: 16 residues. V gave up 5 bases and J gave up 0 bases, with 13 bases separating them. CDR3 amino acids: CASSKGTLANTGELFF. CDR3 nucleotides: TGTGCCAGCAGCAAAGGGACACTGGCGAACACCGGGGAGCTGTTTTTT.

The chain has TRBV19 and TRBJ1-5; a weak D match, TRBD1 (5 bases). This CDR3 region has 14 residues. The germline CDR1 and CDR2 sequences are LNHDA and SQIVND (reference sequence). V was shortened by 4 bases and J by 4 bases, with 11 bases between the two germline ends. Here the CDR3 DNA reads TGTGCCAGTAGTACCCCGCGGGGGAATCAGCCCCAGCATTTT. Translating it yields CASSTPRGNQPQHF. Variable domain in full (rest from reference TRBV19 and TRBJ1-5): DGGITQSPKYLFRKEGQNVTLSCEQNLNHDAMYWYRQDPGQGLRLIYYSQIVNDFQKGDIAEGYSVSREKKESFPLTVTSAQKNPTAFYLCASSTPRGNQPQHFGDGTRLSIL.

The chain carries TRBV6-6 and TRBJ2-1; 9 nucleotides agree with TRBD2. The CDR3 is made up of 16 amino acids. The germline V gene has CDR1 MNHNY and CDR2 SVGAGI (reference sequence). Unmatched junction bases numbered 6, after V lost 3 bases and J lost 3 bases. CDR3 region: CASSYALAGRYNEQFF. The CDR3 DNA reads as TGTGCCAGCAGTTATGCCCTAGCGGGACGCTACAATGAGCAGTTCTTC.